These 27 T cell receptor beta chains originate from one sample sequenced in a study of STAT3 mutations in large granular lymphocyte leukemia. Overall study results and limits: At least one immunodominant TCR beta clonotype appeared in every T-cell large granular lymphocyte leukemia patient.

These receptors lack a known antigen. Produced via immunoSEQ multiplex PCR; TCRdb's table is partial and in-frame only. The sample consists of approximately 43,000 clones, about 81% of them appearing once. The material sequenced was PBMCs. These receptors were collected from a human donor with T large granular lymphocyte leukemia. Some clones in this sample may be carry-over from other donors' samples.

The V call is TRBV15, the J call TRBJ2-7, with 13 bases matching TRBD2. CDR3 length equals 15 residues. With V trimmed by 5 bases and J by 7 bases, 8 bases remained unmatched. CDR1 LNHNV and CDR2 YYDKDF come from the germline V gene (reference sequence). CDR3 bases: TGTGCCACCAGCGAGGGACTAGCGGGGCTCGAGGAGCAGTACTTC. It encodes CATSEGLAGLEEQYF.

The gene calls are TRBV5-5 and TRBJ2-7; D is perhaps TRBD2 (6 bases). The CDR3 is made up of 14 amino acids. The germline V and J ends were trimmed by 2 bases and 0 bases, with 9 bases remaining between them. CDR1 is SGHKS, CDR2 YYEKEE, per germline (reference sequence). The DNA for the CDR3 is TGTGCCAGCAGCTTAGGCGGGACCTCCTACGAGCAGTACTTC. Amino acid sequence: CASSLGGTSYEQYF.

This chain uses TRBV6-5 with TRBJ1-2, with D uncertain. The CDR3 has 15 amino acids. Trimming took 0 bases from V and 2 from J, leaving 10 bases between them. The germline V gene has CDR1 MNHEY and CDR2 SVGAGI. The CDR3 sequence: CASSYSPGGNYGYTF. The CDR3 nucleotides are TGTGCCAGCAGTTACTCCCCCGGCGGAAACTATGGCTACACCTTC.

To note about this clone: A junction boundary mismatches the germline segment, possibly from a read error. This chain joins TRBV19 and TRBJ2-2, with D maybe TRBD2 (5 bases). Germline assignment: CDR1 LNHDA and CDR2 SQIVND (reference sequence). CDR3 length equals 14 residues. Here the CDR3 reads CASSIDPSTGKLFF. CDR3 coding DNA: TGTGCCAGTAGTATAGACCCGAGCACCGGGAAGCTGTTTTTT.

The chain links TRBV4-2 to TRBJ2-2; a possible D gene is TRBD2 (6 bases). The CDR3 has 16 amino acids. Trimming left V 2 bases short and J 5 bases short, with 15 bases between. CDR1 is LGHNA, CDR2 YNFKEQ, per germline. CDR3 sequence: CASSQPSGTSTGELFF. CDR3 sequence (DNA): TGTGCCAGCAGCCAACCCTCGGGGACTTCAACCGGGGAGCTGTTTTTT.

The chain links TRBV6-5 to TRBJ1-1; D may be TRBD1 (5 bases). Germline V CDR1 and CDR2: MNHEY, SVGAGI. Between the trimmed V and J ends, which lost 6 bases and 4 bases, there was a span of 9 bases. The CDR3 totals 12 residues. Here the CDR3 reads CASRRGATEAFF. CDR3 bases: TGTGCCAGCAGGCGAGGGGCCACTGAAGCTTTCTTT.

The chain joins TRBV28 to TRBJ2-7; the D gene is possibly TRBD2 (5 bases). V was clipped by 8 bases and J by 4 bases, with 9 bases between them. The germline CDR1 and CDR2 sequences are MDHEN and SYDVKM. CDR3 length equals 11 residues. In DNA, the CDR3 is TGTGCCAGCCAGACGGGGTACGAGCAGTACTTC. Translating it yields CASQTGYEQYF.

The V and J genes are TRBV29-1 and TRBJ1-3; no definite D call. The germline V gene has CDR1 SQVTM and CDR2 ANQGSEA. V shed 4 bases and J shed 6 bases, with 10 bases lying between them. The CDR3 contains 12 residues. The CDR3 protein is CSVGRDPNTIYF. The CDR3 coding sequence is TGCAGCGTTGGCCGAGACCCAAACACCATATATTTT.

The chain joins TRBV7-2 to TRBJ1-5; D unclear. Germline loops: CDR1 SGHTA, CDR2 FQGNSA. This CDR3 contains 16 residues. Trimming took 1 base from V and 7 from J, leaving 17 bases between them. This chain's CDR3 is CASSLGLARNHQPQHF. In DNA, the CDR3 is TGTGCCAGCAGCTTAGGATTGGCTAGGAACCACCAGCCCCAGCATTTT. Looking up the rest from reference TRBV7-2 and TRBJ1-5 gives the full variable domain: GAGVSQSPSNKVTEKGKDVELRCDPISGHTALYWYRQSLGQGLEFLIYFQGNSAPDKSGLPSDRFSAERTGGSVSTLTIQRTQQEDSAVYLCASSLGLARNHQPQHFGDGTRLSIL.

The chain combines TRBV5-6 with TRBJ1-4, with 7 positions matching TRBD1. This CDR3 has 17 amino acids. Germline lookup yields CDR1 SGHDT and CDR2 YYEEEE. The ends lost 4 bases at V and 2 bases at J; junction bases unmatched: 11. Written as DNA, the CDR3 is TGTGCCAGCAGCGAAGGGGACAGTTTGGGTACTAATGAAAAACTGTTTTTT. The encoded protein is CASSEGDSLGTNEKLFF.

The V and J genes are TRBV29-1 and TRBJ2-1, with D tentatively TRBD1 or TRBD2 (6 bases each). From germline, CDR1 is SQVTM and CDR2 ANQGSEA. Deletions cut 7 bases from V and 6 bases from J, with 25 bases between. The CDR3 is 16 amino acids. In nucleotides, the CDR3 is TGCAGCGGGTGTATCCCCTTAGGGGGGCTTGTCAATGAGCAGTTCTTC. The encoded protein is CSGCIPLGGLVNEQFF.

The chain recombines TRBV5-1 with TRBJ1-2, with D perhaps matching TRBD1 (6 bases). V lost 0 bases to trimming and J lost 2 bases, with 8 bases between them. The V gene's germline CDR1 is SGHRS and CDR2 YFSETQ. CDR3 length equals 14 residues. CDR3 loop: CASSLGQGNYGYTF. In DNA, the CDR3 is TGCGCCAGCAGCTTGGGTCAGGGGAACTATGGCTACACCTTC.

V and J are TRBV9 and TRBJ1-2; D gene uncertain. V lost 0 bases and J 0 bases, leaving 9 bases between the germline ends. The CDR3 loop spans 15 amino acids. From germline, CDR1 is SGDLS and CDR2 YYNGEE. The CDR3 nucleotides are TGTGCCAGCAGCGTAGCGACGGCCACTAACTATGGCTACACCTTC. Translating gives CASSVATATNYGYTF. Drawing the rest from reference TRBV9 and TRBJ1-2, the complete variable domain is DSGVTQTPKHLITATGQRVTLRCSPRSGDLSVYWYQQSLDQGLQFLIQYYNGEERAKGNILERFSAQQFPDLHSELNLSSLELGDSALYFCASSVATATNYGYTFGSGTRLTVV.

The chain combines TRBV6-1 with TRBJ1-1; D remains ambiguous. Germline V gene sequence: CDR1 MNHNS, CDR2 SASEGT. CDR3 size: 10 residues. Deletions cut 2 bases from V and 10 bases from J, with 5 bases between. The chain's CDR3 is CASSEYLAFF. The CDR3 DNA follows: TGTGCCAGCAGTGAATATCTAGCTTTCTTT.

V usage is TRBV9 and J usage is TRBJ2-5, with no clear D. The CDR3 covers 13 residues. CDR1 and CDR2 (germline): SGDLS, YYNGEE. The V end was cut by 0 bases, the J end by 5 bases, with 8 bases between. In nucleotides, the CDR3 is TGTGCCAGCAGCGTAGTGCTGGGGGAGACCCAGTACTTC. Translating gives CASSVVLGETQYF.

The chain joins TRBV5-1 to TRBJ2-5; D ambiguous. V was pared by 2 bases and J by 7 bases, with 15 bases between. Germline assignment: CDR1 SGHRS and CDR2 YFSETQ. The CDR3 contains 14 residues. The CDR3 here is CASSFQDPAPTQYF. CDR3 bases: TGCGCCAGCAGCTTCCAGGATCCTGCCCCGACCCAGTACTTC.

This clone showed up just once. This chain uses TRBV28 with TRBJ2-3; 8 positions match TRBD2. The CDR3 loop spans 15 amino acids. From germline, CDR1 is MDHEN and CDR2 SYDVKM. V was pared by 1 base and J by 7 bases, with 7 bases of the junction left unmatched. In DNA form, the CDR3 reads TGTGCCAGCAGTTTATTAGCGGGAACCGGTCATACGCAGTATTTT. Translating gives CASSLLAGTGHTQYF.

In DNA, the CDR3 is TGTGCCAGCAGTCCCGGGACAGGGATTAGCGAGCAGTACTTC. Its protein is CASSPGTGISEQYF. The chain recombines TRBV2 with TRBJ2-7, with 9 bases aligning to TRBD1. Germline V gene lookup returns CDR1 SNHLY and CDR2 FYNNEI. The CDR3 runs to 14 residues. V shed 5 bases and J 6 bases; nucleotides not matched to a gene: 8.

V is TRBV4-1 and J is TRBJ2-7; D unclear. Trimming shortened V by 4 bases and J by 1 base, and 14 bases separated the two germline ends. The CDR3 sequence is 15 residues long. In germline, CDR1 is MGHRA, CDR2 YSYEKL. Written as DNA, the CDR3 is TGCGCCAGCAGCCTTGCGGCAGGTAATTCCTACGAGCAGTACGTC. Its translation: CASSLAAGNSYEQYV.

The chain couples TRBV6-5 to TRBJ1-1, with 8 bases fitting TRBD1. CDR1 is MNHEY and CDR2 is SVGAGI in the germline V gene. The CDR3 totals 12 residues. V gave up 5 bases and J gave up 8 bases; unmatched junction bases: 4. DNA of the CDR3: TGTGCCAGCAGTGCGGGGGACAGGGAAGCTTTCTTT. Its protein is CASSAGDREAFF.

V is TRBV2 and J is TRBJ1-6; D unclear. The CDR3 sequence is 15 residues long. Trimming pared 4 bases from V and 0 bases from J, leaving 7 bases between. CDR1 is SNHLY, CDR2 FYNNEI, per germline. DNA for the CDR3: TGTGCCAGCAGTGCGGAGAGCTCCTATAATTCACCCCTCCACTTT. As protein: CASSAESSYNSPLHF.

The CDR3 sequence: CASSPMGGNQPQHF. CDR3 nucleotide sequence: TGTGCCAGCTCACCGATGGGGGGCAATCAGCCCCAGCATTTT. The chain links TRBV18 to TRBJ1-5, with D maybe TRBD1 (5 bases). With 3 bases removed from V and 2 bases from J, the gap between germline ends came to 8 bases. CDR3 length: 14 residues. CDR1 is KGHSH and CDR2 is LQKENI in the germline V gene.

The CDR3 region has the DNA TGCGCCAGCAGCCAAGAAAAGTTCTACGAGCAGTACTTC. Its translation: CASSQEKFYEQYF. J is TRBJ2-7 and V is TRBV4-1; D call uncertain. The V and J ends lost 0 bases and 3 bases respectively, with 6 bases between them. The CDR3 length is 13 residues. The germline V gene encodes CDR1 MGHRA and CDR2 YSYEKL.

This chain uses TRBV28 with TRBJ2-2; D is uncertain. Deletions cut 3 bases from V and 3 bases from J, with 8 bases between. In germline, CDR1 is MDHEN, CDR2 SYDVKM. The length of the CDR3 is 14 residues. The CDR3 DNA reads TGTGCCAGCAGTTTCCTGGGGTACACCGGGGAGCTGTTTTTT. This codes for CASSFLGYTGELFF.

Written as DNA, the CDR3 is TGTGCCAGCAGCGCAACGGTCGGCGCCCCTAACTATGGCTACACCTTC. Encoded protein: CASSATVGAPNYGYTF. The chain recombines TRBV7-9 with TRBJ1-2; D unresolved. V was trimmed by 5 bases and J by 0 bases, leaving 16 bases between them. The CDR3 is 16 residues long. CDR1 SEHNR and CDR2 FQNEAQ come from the germline V gene (reference sequence).

The J gene is TRBJ2-5, the V gene TRBV29-1, with 8 bases matching TRBD1. Trimming at V came to 6 bases and at J to 5 bases, leaving 11 bases not matched to a gene. In germline, CDR1 is SQVTM, CDR2 ANQGSEA. This CDR3 spans 14 amino acids. The CDR3 DNA is TGCAGCGTCTCTGGACAGGGATTGGGGGAGACCCAGTACTTC. Its translation: CSVSGQGLGETQYF.

The CDR3 sequence: CASSLGPGPSYGYTF. CDR3 sequence (DNA): TGTGCCAGCAGCTTGGGTCCAGGCCCTTCCTATGGCTACACCTTC. The chain carries TRBV7-8 and TRBJ1-2; the D is unclear. Germline loops: CDR1 SGHVS, CDR2 FQNEAQ. The CDR3 has 15 amino acids. V was clipped by 3 bases and J by 4 bases, with 15 bases between them.